Below, 15 T cell receptor beta chains from the same sample are listed, as sequenced in a study of blood T cell repertoires in COVID-19. Using immunoSEQ multiplex PCR, the repertoire was profiled, and TCRdb retains in-frame clones only, with some absent. Of 65,000 to 75,000 clones detected, about four fifths appear once; the ten largest clones hold about 4.4%. Sequencing was performed on peripheral blood. These receptors came from a woman aged 55-70 years with acute or convalescent COVID-19.

The V gene is TRBV10-3, the J gene TRBJ1-4; 7 bases are a match to TRBD1. V shed 0 bases, J shed 8 bases, and the junction held 6 bases outside the gene matches. The CDR3 consists of 15 residues. From germline, CDR1 is ENHRY and CDR2 SYGVKD. In DNA form, the CDR3 reads TGTGCCATCAGTGAGTCGAGGCAGGGGGGCGAAAAACTGTTTTTT. Protein product: CAISESRQGGEKLFF.

The V gene is TRBV7-3, the J gene TRBJ2-1; TRBD1 matches 10 bases. The CDR3 spans 17 residues. The junction had 9 bases not matched to a gene; V was cut back by 2 bases and J by 5 bases. The germline V gene encodes CDR1 SGHTA and CDR2 FQGTGA. CDR3 sequence: CASSLDVGGQGDNEQFF. The CDR3 bases are TGTGCCAGCAGCTTAGATGTCGGCGGACAGGGGGACAATGAGCAGTTCTTC. The variable domain in full, completed from reference TRBV7-3 and TRBJ2-1, reads GAGVSQTPSNKVTEKGKYVELRCDPISGHTALYWYRQSLGQGPEFLIYFQGTGAADDSGLPNDRFFAVRPEGSVSTLKIQRTERGDSAVYLCASSLDVGGQGDNEQFFGPGTRLTVL.

The sample holds one count of this clone. The rearrangement links TRBV7-9 to TRBJ1-2, with D perhaps TRBD1 (6 bases). Germline assignment: CDR1 SEHNR and CDR2 FQNEAQ (reference sequence). The length of the CDR3 is 13 residues. The V and J ends lost 4 bases and 2 bases respectively, with 8 bases between them. The DNA of the CDR3 is TGTGCCAGCAGCTCAACAGGGAACTATGGCTACACCTTC. This translates into CASSSTGNYGYTF. The full variable domain, in which reference TRBV7-9 and TRBJ1-2 provide the parts outside the CDR3, is DTGVSQNPRHKITKRGQNVTFRCDPISEHNRLYWYRQTLGQGPEFLTYFQNEAQLEKSRLLSDRFSAERPKGSFSTLEIQRTEQGDSAMYLCASSSTGNYGYTFGSGTRLTVV.

This chain links TRBV18 with TRBJ2-5, with TRBD1 as a possible D gene (5 bases). The CDR3 runs 13 residues. Germline CDR1 is KGHSH and CDR2 is LQKENI. Trimming took off 4 bases at V and 5 bases at J, with 11 bases between the two ends. CDR3 sequence reads: CASSRSPGETQYF. In DNA, the CDR3 is TGTGCCAGCTCACGAAGCCCAGGGGAGACCCAGTACTTC.

Regarding this clone: A junction end diverges from the germline sequence, so it may reflect a read error. The J gene is TRBJ2-3, the V gene TRBV6-4; tentatively, D is TRBD2 (6 bases). The germline CDR1 and CDR2 sequences are MRHNA and SNTAGT. CDR3 size: 13 residues. CDR3 DNA sequence: TGTGCCAGCAGTCACACTAGCAAAGATACGCAGTATTTT. This sequence encodes CASSHTSKDTQYF.

This clone was found a few times. The identical CDR3 is also encoded by other nucleotide sequences in the sample. This chain links TRBV7-9 with TRBJ1-5, with 7 bases that match TRBD1. Looked up from germline, CDR1 is SEHNR and CDR2 is FQNEAQ (reference sequence). The CDR3 has 14 amino acids. Losses at the gene ends were 5 bases for V and 1 base for J; bases not matched to a gene: 2. CDR3 coding DNA: TGTGCCAGCAGCCCGACAGGGAGCAATCAGCCCCAGCATTTT. It yields the protein CASSPTGSNQPQHF.

In its sample, this clone was seen once. V and J are TRBV18 and TRBJ1-5; D perhaps matches TRBD1 (6 bases). This CDR3 has 16 residues. V lost 6 bases and J 2 bases, leaving 17 bases between the germline ends. Germline loops: CDR1 KGHSH, CDR2 LQKENI. The CDR3 sequence is CASSPESGAGNQPQHF. The DNA for the CDR3 is TGTGCCAGCTCGCCAGAGTCAGGGGCCGGCAATCAGCCCCAGCATTTT. Looking up the rest from reference TRBV18 and TRBJ1-5 gives the full variable domain: NAGVMQNPRHLVRRRGQEARLRCSPMKGHSHVYWYRQLPEEGLKFMVYLQKENIIDESGMPKERFSAEFPKEGPSILRIQQVVRGDSAAYFCASSPESGAGNQPQHFGDGTRLSIL.

The chain joins TRBV9 to TRBJ2-1; 14 bases fit TRBD2. The V gene's germline CDR1 is SGDLS and CDR2 YYNGEE. J gave up 12 bases and V 4 bases, and 9 bases lay outside the gene matches. The CDR3 sequence is 15 residues long. The CDR3: CASSHGTSGGKVQFF. As DNA, the CDR3 is TGTGCCAGCAGCCACGGGACTAGCGGGGGTAAGGTGCAGTTCTTC.

The chain is built from TRBV24-1 and TRBJ2-1; 8 bases line up with TRBD2. Per germline, CDR1 KGHDR and CDR2 SFDVKD. V was pared by 0 bases and J by 3 bases, with 6 bases of the junction left unmatched. There are 17 residues in the CDR3. This CDR3 is CATSDLPLAGYYNEQFF. CDR3 DNA: TGTGCCACCAGTGATTTGCCCTTAGCGGGGTACTACAATGAGCAGTTCTTC.

This clone is a singleton in its sample. CDR3 DNA: TGTGCCAGCAGCTTATGGGGCGCAACTAATGAAAAACTGTTTTTT. Amino acids: CASSLWGATNEKLFF. This rearrangement joins TRBV13 to TRBJ1-4, with TRBD1 as a possible D gene (5 bases). The V end was cut by 2 bases, the J end by 0 bases, with 7 bases between. The CDR3 covers 15 residues. From germline, CDR1 is PRHDT and CDR2 FYEKMQ (reference sequence). Full variable domain (outside the CDR3, taken from reference TRBV13 and TRBJ1-4): AAGVIQSPRHLIKEKRETATLKCYPIPRHDTVYWYQQGPGQDPQFLISFYEKMQSDKGSIPDRFSAQQFSDYHSELNMSSLELGDSALYFCASSLWGATNEKLFFGSGTQLSVL.

This clone appeared a single time. V and J are TRBV6-5 and TRBJ2-2; 8 nucleotides match TRBD1. The trim removed 4 bases at V and 8 bases at J, leaving 6 bases unmatched. The germline gives CDR1 MNHEY, CDR2 SVGAGI. The CDR3 sequence is 14 residues long. The CDR3 reads CASSLGQASGELFF. For the CDR3, the DNA is TGTGCCAGCAGTTTGGGACAGGCGTCTGGGGAGCTGTTTTTT.

The chain employs TRBV5-1 and TRBJ1-1, with 7 bases that match TRBD1. V was clipped by 0 bases and J by 4 bases; unmatched bases: 6. Germline V lookup: CDR1 SGHRS, CDR2 YFSETQ. This CDR3 region has 15 residues. CDR3 amino acids: CASSLVTGVGTEAFF. The CDR3 region has the DNA TGCGCCAGCAGCTTGGTTACAGGGGTGGGCACTGAAGCTTTCTTT.

As DNA, the CDR3 is TGTGCCAGCAGCCCCCCCGTCGGAGCCTTTTCTTATGGCTACACCTTC. Protein product: CASSPPVGAFSYGYTF. This chain links TRBV7-2 with TRBJ1-2; D is undetermined. Germline-derived CDR1 and CDR2 are SGHTA and FQGNSA. The CDR3 consists of 16 residues. V dropped 5 bases and J dropped 5 bases, with 21 bases sitting between them.

The chain links TRBV19 to TRBJ2-2, with 7 bases aligning to TRBD1. The CDR3 is 14 residues long. CDR1 LNHDA and CDR2 SQIVND come from the germline V gene (reference sequence). V shed 3 bases and J 7 bases; nucleotides not matched to a gene: 5. The CDR3 spells CASSMNRGSGELFF. In DNA, the CDR3 is TGTGCCAGTAGTATGAACAGGGGAAGCGGGGAGCTGTTTTTT.

The V call is TRBV19, the J call TRBJ1-6; D call uncertain. This CDR3 comprises 12 residues. The germline CDR1 and CDR2 sequences are LNHDA and SQIVND (reference sequence). The germline V and J ends were trimmed by 7 bases and 10 bases, with 11 bases remaining between them. The CDR3 sequence is CASTQPGSPLHF. The CDR3 DNA follows: TGTGCCAGTACGCAGCCCGGGTCACCCCTCCACTTT.